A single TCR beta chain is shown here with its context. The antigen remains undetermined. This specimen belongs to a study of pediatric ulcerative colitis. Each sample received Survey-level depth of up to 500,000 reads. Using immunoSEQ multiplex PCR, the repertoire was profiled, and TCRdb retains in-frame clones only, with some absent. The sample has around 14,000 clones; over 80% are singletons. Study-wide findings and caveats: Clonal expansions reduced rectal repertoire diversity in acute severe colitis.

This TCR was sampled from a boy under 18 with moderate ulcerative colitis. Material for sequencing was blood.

CDR3 DNA: TGTGCCAGCAGCGTAGCCAGCTCTGGAAACACCATATATTTT. This gives the protein CASSVASSGNTIYF. The J gene is TRBJ1-3, the V gene TRBV9; D call uncertain. CDR1 SGDLS and CDR2 YYNGEE come from the germline V gene. This CDR3 region has 14 residues. V lost 0 bases and J lost 0, with 4 bases in between.